Listed below are T cell receptor beta chains from one sample, sequenced in a study of PD-L1 blockade in urothelial cancer. The table came from immunoSEQ multiplex PCR; TCRdb's copy has only in-frame clones and leaves some out. The sample comprises 70,000 or so clones, 75% to 90% of which are singletons, and 3.5% to 5.5% rests with the top ten. The material was PBMCs, obtained around atezolizumab (anti-PD-L1) treatment. Every receptor here comes from a man aged 70-80 years with urothelial cancer. Each CDR3 is given with its conserved first and last residue. The order of the fields is clone size, J gene, V gene, D gene, CDR3 protein, CDR3 DNA. The D gene is left open where the match is weak. The size field is filled for only some rows; it gives once, few, many or a size class.

NA	TRBJ1-3	TRBV28	NA	CASSFTRDFTGNTIYF	TGTGCCAGCAGTTTTACCCGGGACTTTACTGGAAACACCATATATTTT
NA	TRBJ2-3	TRBV7-2	NA	CASSLDRRVDTQYF	TGTGCCAGCAGCTTAGATCGCCGGGTAGATACGCAGTATTTT
NA	TRBJ1-2	TRBV7-9	NA	CASSSGGSHYGYTF	TGTGCCAGCAGCTCTGGGGGCAGCCACTATGGCTACACCTTC
few	TRBJ1-2	TRBV28	TRBD1	CASSSGQGAGGYTF	TGTGCCAGCAGTTCTGGACAGGGGGCGGGTGGCTACACCTTC
NA	TRBJ2-1	TRBV19	NA	CASSTRYEQFF	TGTGCCAGTAGTACTAGATATGAGCAGTTCTTC
once	TRBJ2-5	TRBV14	TRBD2	CALSGGREGAETQYF	TGTGCCCTCAGCGGCGGGAGGGAGGGGGCAGAGACCCAGTACTTC
NA	TRBJ1-3	TRBV28	NA	CASSQGQSGNTIYF	TGTGCCAGCAGCCAAGGACAGAGTGGAAACACCATATATTTT
NA	TRBJ2-6	TRBV19	NA	CASSIDLGGAAGANVLTF	TGTGCCAGTAGTATAGATCTGGGGGGAGCGGCGGGGGCCAACGTCCTGACTTTC
NA	TRBJ1-1	TRBV5-1	NA	CASSLAGTTGAEAFF	TGCGCCAGCAGCTTGGCCGGAACCACGGGGGCTGAAGCTTTCTTT
NA	TRBJ2-7	TRBV29-1	TRBD1	CSADRGYEQYF	TGCAGCGCGGACAGGGGCTACGAGCAGTACTTC
NA	TRBJ2-3	TRBV11-2	TRBD2	CASSLTGTSGGTDTQYF	TGTGCCAGCAGCTTAACCGGGACTAGCGGGGGAACAGATACGCAGTATTTT
NA	TRBJ1-1	TRBV11-2	NA	CASSLEMGGSSEAFF	TGTGCCAGCAGCTTAGAAATGGGAGGAAGCTCTGAAGCTTTCTTT
few	TRBJ1-1	TRBV30	TRBD1	CAWSPTGPTEAFF	TGTGCCTGGAGTCCGACAGGGCCCACTGAAGCTTTCTTT
NA	TRBJ2-1	TRBV29-1	TRBD2	CSVAGGASGRAINEQFF	TGCAGCGTTGCCGGGGGAGCTAGCGGGAGGGCCATCAATGAGCAGTTCTTC
NA	TRBJ2-1	TRBV6-1	NA	CASIQGHLYNEQFF	TGTGCCAGCATCCAAGGACACCTATACAATGAGCAGTTCTTC
NA	TRBJ1-2	TRBV9	NA	CASSVGWGGGYGYTF	TGTGCCAGCAGCGTAGGTTGGGGGGGCGGCTATGGCTACACCTTC
NA	TRBJ1-4	TRBV9	NA	CASSVQGTNEKLFF	TGTGCCAGCAGCGTACAGGGCACTAATGAAAAACTGTTTTTT
NA	TRBJ2-1	TRBV6-1	NA	CASTRDSYNEQFF	TGTGCCAGCACGAGGGACTCCTACAATGAGCAGTTCTTC
NA	TRBJ2-7	TRBV6-5	TRBD1	CASRRDRQVYEQYF	TGTGCCAGCAGGCGGGACAGGCAGGTCTACGAGCAGTACTTC
NA	TRBJ2-3	TRBV9	NA	CASSVELNTDTQYF	TGTGCCAGCAGCGTAGAACTGAACACAGATACGCAGTATTTT
NA	TRBJ2-1	TRBV6-1	TRBD2	CASSGGLAGFF	TGTGCCAGCAGTGGGGGACTAGCAGGGTTCTTC
NA	TRBJ2-1	TRBV6-1	TRBD2	CASRSGTSGSNEQFF	TGTGCCAGCCGCTCGGGGACTAGCGGAAGCAATGAGCAGTTCTTC
once	TRBJ2-5	TRBV5-1	TRBD1	CASSLLGTGPQETQYF	TGCGCCAGCAGCCTACTAGGGACAGGGCCCCAAGAGACCCAGTACTTC
NA	TRBJ2-7	TRBV23-1	NA	CASSQPPCAYEQYF	TGCGCCAGCAGTCAACCACCTTGCGCCTACGAGCAGTACTTC
NA	TRBJ2-5	TRBV19	NA	CASSTGGSYQETQYF	TGTGCCAGTAGTACTGGCGGGTCATACCAAGAGACCCAGTACTTC
few	TRBJ1-1	TRBV2	TRBD1	CASQDRGLDTEAFF	TGTGCCAGCCAGGACAGGGGGCTTGACACTGAAGCTTTCTTT
NA	TRBJ1-2	TRBV19	TRBD1	CASSMGGQGGGYTF	TGTGCCAGTAGTATGGGAGGACAGGGTGGCGGCTACACCTTC
NA	TRBJ2-1	TRBV18	NA	CASSNLQGQAYNEQFF	TGTGCCAGCTCTAACCTACAGGGCCAAGCCTACAATGAGCAGTTCTTC
NA	TRBJ1-1	TRBV30	NA	CAHQRGNTEAFF	TGTGCCCACCAAAGGGGCAACACTGAAGCTTTCTTT
NA	TRBJ2-5	TRBV13	NA	CASSFQLHPMIGETQYF	TGTGCCAGCAGCTTCCAACTACACCCTATGATTGGAGAGACCCAGTACTTC
once	TRBJ2-2	TRBV27	NA	CASSSSPTGELFF	TGTGCCAGCAGTTCCTCCCCCACCGGGGAGCTGTTTTTT
NA	TRBJ1-5	TRBV6-5	TRBD1	CASSRDRGTPGPQHF	TGTGCCAGCAGCCGGGACAGGGGGACCCCGGGGCCCCAGCATTTT
NA	TRBJ1-1	TRBV10-1	NA	CASSDGQPNTEAFF	TGCGCCAGCAGCGATGGACAGCCGAACACTGAAGCTTTCTTT
NA	TRBJ2-5	TRBV15	TRBD2	CATSRELAGLQETQYF	TGTGCCACCAGCAGAGAACTAGCGGGGCTCCAAGAGACCCAGTACTTC
NA	TRBJ2-7	TRBV18	TRBD1	CASSPLGQSEQYF	TGTGCCAGCTCACCACTGGGACAGAGCGAGCAGTACTTC
NA	TRBJ2-3	TRBV5-3	NA	CAHRGTDTQYF	TGTGCCCATCGGGGCACAGATACGCAGTATTTT
NA	TRBJ1-2	TRBV6-6	NA	CASSYPGVGGYTF	TGTGCCAGCAGTTACCCAGGGGTGGGTGGCTACACCTTC
NA	TRBJ2-1	TRBV27	TRBD1	CASSLRDRGHEQFF	TGTGCCAGCAGTCTCCGGGACAGGGGGCATGAGCAGTTCTTC
NA	TRBJ1-4	TRBV5-4	TRBD1	CASSLQGAGEKLFF	TGTGCCAGCAGCTTACAGGGGGCGGGTGAAAAACTGTTTTTT
NA	TRBJ2-1	TRBV5-1	NA	CASSPGDFSVNEQFF	TGCGCCAGCAGCCCCGGGGACTTCTCAGTGAATGAGCAGTTCTTC
once	TRBJ2-3	TRBV9	NA	CASSPRSSTDTQYF	TGTGCCAGCAGCCCGAGGAGTAGCACAGATACGCAGTATTTT
NA	TRBJ2-2	TRBV9	TRBD1	CASSGPGQGLSGELFF	TGTGCCAGCAGCGGACCGGGACAGGGGTTGTCCGGGGAGCTGTTTTTT
NA	TRBJ2-7	TRBV7-6	NA	CASSLMTDRFYEQYF	TGTGCCAGCAGTTTAATGACGGACAGATTCTACGAGCAGTACTTC
NA	TRBJ1-2	TRBV5-1	TRBD1	CASSLTRQGFGYTF	TGCGCCAGCAGCTTGACCAGACAGGGTTTCGGCTACACCTTC
NA	TRBJ2-2	TRBV11-1	NA	CASSWGQNTGELFF	TGTGCCAGCAGCTGGGGACAGAACACCGGGGAGCTGTTTTTT
once	TRBJ2-2	TRBV7-3	TRBD2	CASSLTLLAGKDTGELFF	TGTGCCAGCAGCTTAACGTTGCTAGCGGGTAAGGACACCGGGGAGCTGTTTTTT
NA	TRBJ2-2	TRBV7-3	NA	CASTREANTGELFF	TGTGCCAGCACCAGAGAGGCGAACACCGGGGAGCTGTTTTTT
NA	TRBJ1-1	TRBV10-2	NA	CASSEHVGNTEAFF	TGCGCCAGCAGTGAGCACGTCGGGAACACTGAAGCTTTCTTT